This T cell receptor beta chain was identified in a study of vaccination effects on CD4 cells after COVID-19 (dated by TCRdb to 2022 to 2024). As for the study more broadly: Across the study, the median time from the second dose to post-vaccine sampling was 72 days (range 14 to 241). SARS-CoV-2 spike-specific CD4+ TCR repertoires from before and after mRNA vaccination were compared in COVID-19 convalescent patients and in infection-naive vaccine recipients. The full study included ten to eleven COVID-19 convalescent patients and a handful of SARS-CoV-2-naive healthy vaccine recipients. In the study, cultures from other donors were sequenced using the Oncomine TCR Beta short-read assay on an Illumina iSeq 100.

Study-wide conclusions, independent of this receptor: Both infection-induced and vaccine-induced clones contracted markedly at late post-vaccination timepoints, which is consistent with waning T cell responses. In healthy vaccine recipients, vaccine-induced clones were almost all SARS-CoV-2 mono-reactive, with only 1 of 255 being cross-reactive with common cold coronaviruses. Limitations of the study were the small number of convalescent patients and the absence of early post-infection timepoints.

The library came from the immunoSEQ multiplex PCR assay. DNA from the cultured and isolated CD4+ T cells underwent TCR beta CDR3 sequencing. Concerning the study's data processing: The analysis removed non-productive TCR sequences, trimmed reads to the CDR3 region, and retained only CDR3s that were 7 or more amino acids long. Antigen-specific clonotypes were identified with the MANAFEST web app by comparing expansion in peptide wells against reference cultures. To count as positive, a clone had to show expansion at FDR<0.05 compared with the reference and with all other wells, an odds ratio above 5, and a frequency above 0.1% in two replicate wells. Cross-reactive clonotypes were defined as significantly expanded in SARS-CoV-2 spike wells and in at least one common cold coronavirus spike condition. Levenshtein distance calculated with the stringdist R package was used to assess CDR3 similarity, and unrooted trees were constructed with ape in R 3.6.1. In TCRdb, the immuneACCESS table is reduced to in-frame sequences with V and J assigned. These tables do not hold every clone; where another copy was compared, an unresolved V gene accounts for under half, and the others remain unexplained. The D gene and trimming were derived from the DNA, and the V and J assignments and clone size from that table. The sample contains about 38,000 clones, approximately 80% of them found a single time. The ten largest clonotypes hold roughly 1.9% of the sample.

With regard to this clone: The clone's antigen remains unknown. Base qualities are not at hand, and no much larger clone is one base apart.

The ViraFEST assay stimulated PBMC with viral peptide pools and then used TCR sequencing to identify antigen-specific CD4+ T cell clonotypes by expansion. After 10 days of culture, CD4+ T cells were isolated with the EasySep CD4+ T cell isolation kit. Each participant received two doses of an mRNA SARS-CoV-2 vaccine, either BNT162b2 or mRNA-1273. The absence of prior SARS-CoV-2 infection in healthy vaccine recipients was confirmed by negative nucleocapsid antibodies before and after vaccination. Each well held roughly 2.2 million PBMC cultured in IMDM containing around 5% human AB serum, about 10 IU/ml IL-2 and gentamicin, along with roughly 10 ug/ml peptides. On days 3 and 7, half of the culture medium was replaced with fresh IL-2-containing medium. Each peptide stimulation condition was cultured in triplicate wells unless otherwise noted. PBMC were separated from whole blood using Ficoll-Paque Plus gradient centrifugation and were then either cryopreserved at -140C or used fresh. The overlapping peptide pools covered the spike proteins of SARS-CoV-2 and of the common cold coronaviruses HCoV-NL63, HCoV-OC43 and HCoV-229E. The QIAamp micro DNA kit was used to extract genomic DNA from the cultured CD4+ T cells.

The source material was CD4+ T cells from PBMCs cultured with HCoV-NL63 spike peptides, sampled after COVID-19 vaccination. The cell subset or site label corresponds to: HCoV-NL63 spike overlapping peptide pool stimulation. This receptor was identified in a human donor who received a COVID-19 vaccine. Some clones in this sample may be carry-over from other donors' samples.

The CDR3 has the sequence CASSQGGQYQPQHF. The nucleotide sequence reads as follows: TGTGCCAGCAGCCAGGGGGGACAGTATCAGCCCCAGCATTTT. Recombination connected TRBV28 to TRBJ1-5; 7 nucleotides in the junction match TRBD1. From cysteine to phenylalanine, the CDR3 is 14 amino acids long. Only the CDR3 DNA stays, 42 bases, in frame from base 1. Sequences MDHEN (CDR1) and SYDVKM (CDR2) are obtained from the germline V gene. Trimmed from V: 6 bases; trimmed from J: 5 bases; junction bases lacking a gene match: 7. Here the CDR3 is joined to the reference TRBV28 and TRBJ1-5 genes, and the full variable domain is: DVKVTQSSRYLVKRTGEKVFLECVQDMDHENMFWYRQDPGLGLRLIYFSYDVKMKEKGDIPEGYSVSREKKERFSLILESASTNQTSMYLCASSQGGQYQPQHFGDGTRLSIL.